This TCR beta chain was captured by sequencing in a study of blood T cell repertoires in COVID-19. About the study: PBMCs, B-cell-depleted T cells, or T cells provided the cDNA or gDNA that made up the material.

Per the original methods: Nucleated cell counts were estimated from reference gene primer amplification. Here immunoSEQ multiplex PCR was the method, and the copy in TCRdb shows in-frame clones only, minus some. The V and J calls and clone size were taken over from that table, and D and trimming were inferred from the DNA. The top ten hold about 19% of the sample, which has a few hundred thousand clones, 85% seen once. J gave up 2 bases and V 3 bases, and 3 bases lay outside the gene matches. Germline CDR1 and CDR2: MNHEY and SMNVEV (reference sequence). The CDR3 sequence is 14 residues long. Individuals drawn from 24 US areas were about 18 to 90 years old. Cohort allocation depended upon clinical history that participants reported. In its sample, this clone was seen once.

Material: PBMCs or T cells enriched from blood (not recorded which). This TCR derives from a man in his forties who had recovered from COVID-19. The V and J genes are TRBV27 and TRBJ1-2, with 7 nucleotides matching TRBD1. Here the CDR3 DNA reads TGTGCCAGCAGTTTCTTACAGGGGAACTATGGCTACACCTTC. It yields the protein CASSFLQGNYGYTF.